These 15 T cell receptor beta chains were sequenced from one sample in a study of T cells in Graves' hyperthyroidism and ophthalmopathy. Amplification targeted TCR beta CDR3 regions from RNA transcripts. The study used the HTBI primer set for a first-round RT-PCR of the TCR CDR3. From the multiplex PCR reads, TCRdb called clonotypes with MiXCR, one entry per CDR3 protein. Of some 740,000 distinct CDR3 sequences in the sample, around 13% were seen once. Sequencing input: blood. These receptors all stem from a young woman with Graves' hyperthyroidism.

This clonotype was seen just once. This could be a read error, since a much larger clone is one nucleotide away. The V call is TRBV6-2 or TRBV6-3, the J call TRBJ2-2, with D perhaps assigned TRBD1 or TRBD2 (6 bases each). Germline V gene lookup returns CDR1 MNHEY and CDR2 SVGEGT. The CDR3 loop spans 18 amino acids. As DNA, the CDR3 is TGTGCCAGCAGGCAGACAGGCATTCGCCCTGGGAACACCGGGGAGGTGTTTTTT. Residues: CASRQTGIRPGNTGEVFF.

This clonotype was detected a few times. This sequence joins TRBV6-1 and TRBJ2-1; 7 bases line up with TRBD1. This CDR3 region has 14 residues. J lost 6 bases, V lost 5 bases, and 7 bases had no gene match. Germline CDR1 MNHNS, CDR2 SASEGT. CDR3 DNA: TGTGCCAGCAGTTCCAACCGACAGGGCAATGAGCAGTTCTTC. Translating it yields CASSSNRQGNEQFF.

This chain links TRBV10-3 with TRBJ1-1; D possibly corresponds to TRBD1 (6 bases). Germline V gene sequence: CDR1 ENHRY, CDR2 SYGVKD. Deletions cut 10 bases from V and 1 base from J, with 13 bases between. The CDR3 runs to 13 residues. CDR3 sequence (DNA): TGTGCCACCACAAGACAGGAGAACACTGAAGCTTTCTTT. Translated: CATTRQENTEAFF.

This chain connects TRBV29-1 to TRBJ2-1; 13 bases agree with TRBD2. Germline lookup yields CDR1 SQVTM and CDR2 ANQGSEA. The V segment lost 6 bases and the J segment 7 bases; nucleotides outside the gene matches: 6. CDR3 length: 14 residues. In DNA, the CDR3 is TGCAGCGTAAGACTAGCGGGAGGTCGTAATGAGCAGTTCTTC. Amino acids: CSVRLAGGRNEQFF.

The genes are TRBV10-3 and TRBJ2-7, with TRBD1 matching 9 bases. CDR1 and CDR2 from the germline V gene are ENHRY and SYGVKD. The CDR3 covers 16 residues. The junction had 8 bases not matched to a gene; V was cut back by 3 bases and J by 2 bases. CDR3 sequence: CAISDPPGQGTYEQYF. As DNA, the CDR3 is TGTGCCATCAGTGACCCACCGGGACAGGGAACCTACGAGCAGTACTTC.

The chain links TRBV20-1 to TRBJ2-7; 11 bases fit TRBD1. The ends lost 5 bases at V and 7 bases at J; junction bases unmatched: 10. Per germline, CDR1 DFQATT and CDR2 SNEGSKA (reference sequence). This CDR3 comprises 14 residues. CDR3 protein: CSAAGTGGDWEQYF. In DNA form, the CDR3 reads TGCAGTGCTGCCGGGACAGGGGGGGACTGGGAGCAGTACTTC.

Ten or more counts support this clonotype. The chain couples TRBV4-1 to TRBJ2-7; TRBD1 is a possible D gene (5 bases). The CDR3 contains 13 residues. Germline V gives CDR1 MGHRA, CDR2 YSYEKL. V shed 4 bases and J shed 10 bases, with 17 bases lying between them. DNA for the CDR3: TGCGCCAGCAGCCCCTTAGGCAGGGTGGAACAGTACTTC. It yields the protein CASSPLGRVEQYF.

The genes are TRBV5-1 and TRBJ2-3, with D maybe TRBD1 (5 bases). The CDR3 is 13 amino acids. The V gene's germline CDR1 is SGHRS and CDR2 YFSETQ. Trimming cost V 5 bases and J 2 bases, with 9 bases left between them. The CDR3: CASRTEITDTQYF. CDR3 DNA sequence: TGCGCCAGCAGGACAGAGATCACAGATACGCAGTATTTT.

This clonotype was counted at least ten times. DNA of the CDR3: TGTGCCAGCAGCCCCATTGCGCAGGGTACGAATGAGCAGTTCTTC. Translation: CASSPIAQGTNEQFF. The chain employs TRBV7-8 and TRBJ2-1, with TRBD1 as a possible D gene (5 bases). The CDR3 totals 15 residues. V gave up 5 bases and J gave up 7 bases, with 18 bases separating them. CDR1 and CDR2 (germline): SGHVS, FQNEAQ.

This clonotype appeared many times. This sequence joins TRBV7-2 and TRBJ2-2; TRBD2 agrees at 13 bases. The V gene end was trimmed by 1 base and the J gene end by 2 bases; junction bases not matched to a gene: 1. The germline CDR1 and CDR2 sequences are SGHTA and FQGNSA. The length of the CDR3 is 17 residues. Written as DNA, the CDR3 is TGTGCCAGCAGCTTAGGACTAGCGGGGGGTAACACCGGGGAGCTGTTTTTT. Translating it yields CASSLGLAGGNTGELFF.

This clonotype was picked up a small number of times. CDR3: CASSSSGALSGNTIYF. CDR3 sequence (DNA): TGTGCCAGCAGCTCCTCAGGGGCCCTCTCTGGAAACACCATATATTTT. The chain links TRBV7-2 to TRBJ1-3, with a tentative D call TRBD1 (6 bases). The V end was cut by 4 bases, the J end by 0 bases, with 13 bases between. Germline CDR1 reads SGHTA; CDR2 reads FQGNSA. The CDR3 has 16 amino acids.

This clonotype was detected many times. J is TRBJ1-1 and V is TRBV6-2 or TRBV6-3, with 7 bases matching TRBD1. CDR1 and CDR2 from the germline V gene are MNHEY and SVGEGT. The junction had 7 bases not matched to a gene; V was cut back by 0 bases and J by 6 bases. This CDR3 region has 15 residues. Here the CDR3 DNA reads TGTGCCAGCAGTTACTCGATGTGGCAGGGGGCTGAAGCTTTCTTT. As protein: CASSYSMWQGAEAFF.

This clonotype came up once. This chain links TRBV3-1 with TRBJ1-2; the match to TRBD1 covers 8 bases. Germline V gene lookup returns CDR1 LGHDT and CDR2 YNNKEL (reference sequence). V shed 7 bases, J shed 4 bases, and the junction held 5 bases outside the gene matches. The CDR3 loop spans 13 amino acids. The CDR3: CASNGQGPYGYTF. CDR3 sequence (DNA): TGTGCCAGCAACGGACAGGGCCCCTATGGCTACACCTTC.

This clonotype was observed at least ten times. The chain is built from TRBV18 and TRBJ2-2; a possible D gene is TRBD1 (5 bases). Trimming took off 2 bases at V and 0 bases at J, with 7 bases between the two ends. The CDR3 consists of 15 residues. Germline V CDR1 and CDR2: KGHSH, LQKENI. The CDR3 loop is CASSPDRSNTGELFF. In nucleotides, the CDR3 is TGTGCCAGCTCACCAGACAGATCGAACACCGGGGAGCTGTTTTTT.

Many counts were recorded for this clonotype. The V gene is TRBV20-1, the J gene TRBJ2-7; 8 bases line up with TRBD2. Trimming cost V 3 bases and J 2 bases; bases outside gene matches: 3. This CDR3 has 13 amino acids. Germline lookup yields CDR1 DFQATT and CDR2 SNEGSKA (reference sequence). The CDR3 DNA reads as TGCAGTGCTAGGGACGGGAGGGCCTACGAGCAGTACTTC. Its translation is CSARDGRAYEQYF.